The rows below give T cell receptor beta chains drawn from one sample of a study of memory CD4+ T cells and cytomegalovirus serostatus. Profiling relied on immunoSEQ multiplex PCR, and the TCRdb table lists in-frame clones only, not all of them. The sample includes about 59,000 clones, roughly three quarters of them seen just once. Material: memory CD4+ T cells from blood. All receptors derive from an adult in good health and CMV-seronegative. The CDR3 runs from the conserved cysteine through the conserved F or W. D genes are given only for firm matches. Expanded clones are given a class, and other clones once, few, many or no size at all.

J: TRBJ1-3
V: TRBV7-8
size: NA
D: NA
DNA: TGTGCCAGCAGCGACGGGGGGTCTGGAAACACCATATATTTT
CDR3: CASSDGGSGNTIYF

J: TRBJ1-1
V: TRBV14
size: NA
D: NA
DNA: TGTGCCAGCAGCCAAGGTTTACGCATGAACACTGAAGCTTTCTTT
CDR3: CASSQGLRMNTEAFF

J: TRBJ1-4
V: TRBV18
size: few
D: NA
DNA: TGTGCCAGCTCACCAGGGGCAGCAAATGAAAAACTGTTTTTT
CDR3: CASSPGAANEKLFF

J: TRBJ1-2
V: TRBV20-1
size: NA
D: NA
DNA: TGCAGTGCCGAGGGGGGGAATGGCTACACCTTC
CDR3: CSAEGGNGYTF

J: TRBJ2-7
V: TRBV6-1
size: NA
D: NA
DNA: TGTGCCAGCAAGGGGGGCGCAGGTTTGATTATAGAGCAGTACTTC
CDR3: CASKGGAGLIIEQYF

J: TRBJ2-1
V: TRBV18
size: NA
D: TRBD2
DNA: TGTGCCAGCTCACCACCATCTAGCGGACAAGAGCAGTTCTTC
CDR3: CASSPPSSGQEQFF

J: TRBJ1-2
V: TRBV30
size: NA
D: NA
DNA: TGTGCCTGGACGAGGGGACATCGGGGCTACACCTTC
CDR3: CAWTRGHRGYTF

J: TRBJ2-2
V: TRBV28
size: NA
D: NA
DNA: TGTGCCAGCAGTTCTCCGGGGAACACCGGGGAGCTGTTTTTT
CDR3: CASSSPGNTGELFF

J: TRBJ1-2
V: TRBV5-4
size: NA
D: NA
DNA: TGTGCCAGCAGCCTAGGACAGCCCCTCGGCTACACCTTC
CDR3: CASSLGQPLGYTF

J: TRBJ2-7
V: TRBV28
size: NA
D: NA
DNA: TGTGCCAGCACCTCGCCCAGCCCCTACGAGCAGTACTTC
CDR3: CASTSPSPYEQYF

J: TRBJ2-5
V: TRBV5-1
size: NA
D: NA
DNA: TGCGCCAGCAGCTTGGGGTGGGGGCGCCAAGAGACCCAGTACTTC
CDR3: CASSLGWGRQETQYF

J: TRBJ2-7
V: TRBV4-2
size: NA
D: NA
DNA: TGTGCCAGCAGCCATCCAACTCAATTCTACGAGCAGTACTTC
CDR3: CASSHPTQFYEQYF

J: TRBJ1-2
V: TRBV5-4
size: NA
D: TRBD1
DNA: TGTGCCAGCAGCTCCGGACAGGGGGCAATCTCATACTATGGCTACACCTTC
CDR3: CASSSGQGAISYYGYTF

J: TRBJ2-3
V: TRBV29-1
size: medium-sized
D: TRBD1
DNA: TGCAGCGGAAGCATGACAGGGATCACAGATACGCAGTATTTT
CDR3: CSGSMTGITDTQYF

J: TRBJ2-5
V: TRBV28
size: NA
D: TRBD2
DNA: TGTGCCAGCAGTTTATCCTTCGCGGGAGATTATTTCGAAGAGACCCAGTACTTC
CDR3: CASSLSFAGDYFEETQYF

J: TRBJ1-2
V: TRBV5-4
size: once
D: TRBD1
DNA: TGTGCCAGCAGCTCCTACAGGGGGTCCAAGGATGGCTACACCTTC
CDR3: CASSSYRGSKDGYTF